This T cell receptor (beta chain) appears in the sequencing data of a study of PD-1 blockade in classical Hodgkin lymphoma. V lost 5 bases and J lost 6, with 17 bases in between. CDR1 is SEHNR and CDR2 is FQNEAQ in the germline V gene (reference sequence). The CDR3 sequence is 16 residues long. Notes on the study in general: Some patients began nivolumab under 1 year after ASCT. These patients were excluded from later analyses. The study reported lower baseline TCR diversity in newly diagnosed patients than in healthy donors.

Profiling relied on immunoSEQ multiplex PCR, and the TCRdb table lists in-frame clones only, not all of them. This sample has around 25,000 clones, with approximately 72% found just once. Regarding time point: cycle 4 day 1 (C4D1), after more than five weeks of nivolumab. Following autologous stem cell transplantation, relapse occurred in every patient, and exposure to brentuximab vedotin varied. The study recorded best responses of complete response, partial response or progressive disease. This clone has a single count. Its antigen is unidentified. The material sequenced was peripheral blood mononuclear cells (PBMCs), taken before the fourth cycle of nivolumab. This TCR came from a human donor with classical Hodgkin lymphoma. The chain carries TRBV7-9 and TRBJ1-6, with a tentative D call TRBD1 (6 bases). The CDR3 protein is CASSPPGGQINSPLHF. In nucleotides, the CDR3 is TGTGCCAGCAGCCCCCCCGGGGGCCAGATTAATTCACCCCTCCACTTT.